This T cell receptor beta chain was obtained from a study of blood T cells in healthy people across ages. For the second PCR, which ran for about 7 to 12 cycles, a sample-barcoded 5' primer and a J-beta primer mix were used. One entry per CDR3 protein results from TCRdb running MiXCR on the 5' RACE reads. Among about 1.4 million distinct CDR3 sequences listed, around 59% were seen once. CDR3 length equals 14 residues. The germline gives CDR1 DFQATT, CDR2 SNEGSKA (reference sequence). The V and J ends lost 2 bases and 0 bases, in that order; junction bases with no gene match: 4. The V call is TRBV20-1, the J call TRBJ2-7, with 7 bases matching TRBD2. Material for sequencing was blood. This receptor was identified in a man aged 18 to 30 in good health. The CDR3 nucleotides read TGCAGTGCTAGATGGCAGCGGGGCTCCTACGAGCAGTACTTC. Translated, it gives CSARWQRGSYEQYF.